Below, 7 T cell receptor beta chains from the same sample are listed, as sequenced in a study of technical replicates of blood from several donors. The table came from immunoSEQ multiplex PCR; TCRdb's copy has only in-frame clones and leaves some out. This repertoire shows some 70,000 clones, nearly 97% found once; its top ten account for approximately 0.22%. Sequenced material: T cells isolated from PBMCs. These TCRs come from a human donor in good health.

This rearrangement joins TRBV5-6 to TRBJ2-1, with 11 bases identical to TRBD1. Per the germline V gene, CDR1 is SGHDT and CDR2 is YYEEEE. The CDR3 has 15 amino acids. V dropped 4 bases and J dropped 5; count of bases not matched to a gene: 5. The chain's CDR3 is CASSPGTGGNNEQFF. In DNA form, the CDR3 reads TGTGCCAGCAGCCCCGGGACAGGGGGTAACAATGAGCAGTTCTTC.

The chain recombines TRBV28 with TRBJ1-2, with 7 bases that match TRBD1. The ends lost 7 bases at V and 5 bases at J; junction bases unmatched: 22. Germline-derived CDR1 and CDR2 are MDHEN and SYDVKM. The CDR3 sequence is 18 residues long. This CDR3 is CASKSRTYLTGQWYGYTF. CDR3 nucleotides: TGTGCCAGCAAGTCCCGGACCTACTTGACAGGGCAGTGGTATGGCTACACCTTC.

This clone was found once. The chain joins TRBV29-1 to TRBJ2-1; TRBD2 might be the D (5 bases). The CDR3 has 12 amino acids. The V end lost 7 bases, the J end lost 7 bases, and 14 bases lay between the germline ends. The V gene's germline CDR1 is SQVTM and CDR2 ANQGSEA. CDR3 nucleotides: TGCAGCGGGGGTGGGAGAAGTAATGAGCAGTTCTTC. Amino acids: CSGGGRSNEQFF.

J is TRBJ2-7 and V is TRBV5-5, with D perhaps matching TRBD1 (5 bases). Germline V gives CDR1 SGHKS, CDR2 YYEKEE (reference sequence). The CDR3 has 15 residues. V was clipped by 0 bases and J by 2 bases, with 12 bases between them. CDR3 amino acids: CASSLEAGLTYEQYF. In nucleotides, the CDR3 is TGTGCCAGCAGCTTGGAGGCAGGGCTTACCTACGAGCAGTACTTC.

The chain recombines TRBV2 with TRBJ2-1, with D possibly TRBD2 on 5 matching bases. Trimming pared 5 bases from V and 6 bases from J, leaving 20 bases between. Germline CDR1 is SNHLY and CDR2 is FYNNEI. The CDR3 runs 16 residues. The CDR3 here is CASSSLADFTGNEQFF. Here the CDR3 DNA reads TGTGCCAGCAGTTCGCTAGCAGATTTCACCGGCAATGAGCAGTTCTTC.

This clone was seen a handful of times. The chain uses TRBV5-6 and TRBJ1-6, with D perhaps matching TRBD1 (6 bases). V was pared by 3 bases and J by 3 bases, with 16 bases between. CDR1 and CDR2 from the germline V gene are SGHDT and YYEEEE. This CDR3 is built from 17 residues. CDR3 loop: CASSSWTEGLYNSPLHF. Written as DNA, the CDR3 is TGTGCCAGCAGCTCATGGACAGAAGGGCTCTATAATTCACCCCTCCACTTT.

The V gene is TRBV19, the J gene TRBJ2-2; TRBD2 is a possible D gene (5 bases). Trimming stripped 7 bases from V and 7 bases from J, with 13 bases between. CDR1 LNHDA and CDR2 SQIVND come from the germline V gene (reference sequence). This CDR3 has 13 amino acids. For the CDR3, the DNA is TGTGCCAGTAAGAGCGGCCGCGACGGGGAGCTGTTTTTT. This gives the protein CASKSGRDGELFF. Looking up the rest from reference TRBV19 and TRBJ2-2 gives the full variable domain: DGGITQSPKYLFRKEGQNVTLSCEQNLNHDAMYWYRQDPGQGLRLIYYSQIVNDFQKGDIAEGYSVSREKKESFPLTVTSAQKNPTAFYLCASKSGRDGELFFGEGSRLTVL.